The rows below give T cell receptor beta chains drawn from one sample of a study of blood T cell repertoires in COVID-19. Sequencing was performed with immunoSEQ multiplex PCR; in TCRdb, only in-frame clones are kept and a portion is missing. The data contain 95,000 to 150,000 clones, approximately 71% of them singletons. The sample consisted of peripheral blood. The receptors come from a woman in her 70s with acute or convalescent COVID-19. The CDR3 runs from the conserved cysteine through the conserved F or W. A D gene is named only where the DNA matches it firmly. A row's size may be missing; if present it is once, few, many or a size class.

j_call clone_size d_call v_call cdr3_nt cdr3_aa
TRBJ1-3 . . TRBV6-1 TGTGCCAGCAGTGAATCGGGGAAAACTGGAAACACCATATATTTT CASSESGKTGNTIYF
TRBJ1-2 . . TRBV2 TGTGCCAGCAGTGCCTCTATAATCGCAATTGGAGGCTATGGCTACACCTTC CASSASIIAIGGYGYTF
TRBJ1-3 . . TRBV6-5 TGTGCCAGCAGTTACTACGGACAGACAAACACCATATATTTT CASSYYGQTNTIYF
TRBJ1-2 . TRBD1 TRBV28 TGTGCCAGCAGGCCTTCAGGGGGTTGGGGCTACACCTTC CASRPSGGWGYTF
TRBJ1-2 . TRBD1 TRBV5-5 TGTGCCAGCAGCCTTGGGACAGACCCTAACTATGGCTACACCTTC CASSLGTDPNYGYTF
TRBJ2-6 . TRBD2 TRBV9 TGTGCCAGCAGCCCCCGCCCGAGTCAGGGACTAGGCTCTGGGGCCAACGTCCTGACTTTC CASSPRPSQGLGSGANVLTF
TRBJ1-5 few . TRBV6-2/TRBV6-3 TGTGCCAGCAGTTACCAAGTCTCAAGAGGGTTTAGCAATCAGCCCCAGCATTTT CASSYQVSRGFSNQPQHF
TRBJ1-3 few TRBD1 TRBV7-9 TGTGCCAGCAGCTTCAAGGGGGCAGGGGGAAACACCATATATTTT CASSFKGAGGNTIYF
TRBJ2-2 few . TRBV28 TGTGCCAGCAGTTTAAATCCTGGGAGCACCGGGGAGCTGTTTTTT CASSLNPGSTGELFF
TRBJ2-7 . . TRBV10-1 TGCGCCAGCAGTGAGTCGAAGCTTGAGGAGCAGTACTTC CASSESKLEEQYF